This entry lists 23 T cell receptor beta chains sequenced from one sample in a study of shared clonotypes between healthy human individuals. The naive CD8 subset, CD45RO-negative cells positively selected for CCR7, excluded terminally differentiated effector memory CD45RA+ cells. Profiling relied on immunoSEQ multiplex PCR, and the TCRdb table lists in-frame clones only, not all of them. Of over 2 million clones detected, about 95% appear once; the ten largest clones hold about 1.1%. The sequencing input was naive CD8+ T cells sorted from blood. The receptors originated from a man younger than 35 in good health.

In DNA, the CDR3 is TGTGCCAGCAGCGTAGGGGAAGGGGGCAGGGAGACCCAGTACTTC. It is translated as CASSVGEGGRETQYF. The chain recombines TRBV9 with TRBJ2-5, with TRBD1 identical over 7 bases. V lost 0 bases and J lost 5; bases outside the gene matches: 7. The V gene's germline CDR1 is SGDLS and CDR2 YYNGEE. CDR3 length: 15 amino acids.

The V call is TRBV28, the J call TRBJ1-5; tentative D call: TRBD1 (6 bases). The CDR3 covers 16 residues. Deletions cut 8 bases from V and 0 bases from J, with 17 bases between. Per the germline V gene, CDR1 is MDHEN and CDR2 is SYDVKM. The CDR3 region has the DNA TGTGCCAGCGAGTACAGGGATTTCCCTAGCAATCAGCCCCAGCATTTT. As protein: CASEYRDFPSNQPQHF.

The chain recombines TRBV27 with TRBJ2-7; D unresolved. This CDR3 has 12 residues. Germline V gives CDR1 MNHEY, CDR2 SMNVEV (reference sequence). Deletions cut 6 bases from V and 9 bases from J, with 15 bases between. CDR3 sequence (DNA): TGTGCCAGCAGCCCCCTTCCAGGTCCGCAGTACTTC. As protein: CASSPLPGPQYF.

J is TRBJ1-2 and V is TRBV21-1. TRBV21-1 is tagged as a pseudogene. The CDR3 covers 17 residues. CDR3 sequence (DNA): TGTGCCAGCAGCAAGAGGAGGGGAAGCGATTCCCTTTATGGCTACACCTTC. Translation gives CASSKRRGSDSLYGYTF.

The chain has TRBV19 and TRBJ1-5, with 7 bases lining up with TRBD1. This CDR3 has 15 residues. The germline CDR1 and CDR2 sequences are LNHDA and SQIVND (reference sequence). The trim removed 9 bases at V and 3 bases at J, leaving 11 bases unmatched. The CDR3 region is CASNLRDSHNQPQHF. In nucleotides, the CDR3 is TGTGCCAGCAACCTCCGGGACAGTCACAATCAGCCCCAGCATTTT.

V gene TRBV5-6 combines with J gene TRBJ2-7; D is perhaps TRBD1 or TRBD2 (5 bases each). Trimming pared 4 bases from V and 3 bases from J, leaving 14 bases between. Germline values: CDR1 SGHDT, CDR2 YYEEEE. This CDR3 region has 14 residues. CDR3 residues: CASSHRDGIYEQYF. CDR3 in DNA: TGTGCCAGCAGCCACCGGGACGGTATCTACGAGCAGTACTTC.

This chain uses TRBV6-5 with TRBJ2-7; D gene uncertain. The CDR3 is 13 amino acids. Germline V CDR1 and CDR2: MNHEY, SVGAGI. Trimming left V 3 bases short and J 2 bases short, with 8 bases between. The DNA of the CDR3 is TGTGCCAGCAGTTATGGCTTCGCCTACGAGCAGTACTTC. Its protein is CASSYGFAYEQYF.

This chain connects TRBV2 to TRBJ2-7; D remains ambiguous. V gave up 0 bases and J gave up 1 base, with 13 bases separating them. Germline CDR1 reads SNHLY; CDR2 reads FYNNEI. The length of the CDR3 is 16 residues. CDR3: CASSEAPPNSSYEQYF. The CDR3 bases are TGTGCCAGCAGTGAAGCCCCACCTAATTCTTCCTACGAGCAGTACTTC.

This chain connects TRBV28 to TRBJ2-7; tentative D call: TRBD1 (6 bases). CDR3 length: 15 amino acids. Germline CDR1 MDHEN, CDR2 SYDVKM. The V gene lost 10 bases and the J gene lost 0 bases, with 19 bases spanning the gap. CDR3 coding DNA: TGTGCCACCCAACTTGCTCCGGACAGCTCCTACGAGCAGTACTTC. Protein: CATQLAPDSSYEQYF.

The CDR3 protein is CAARLGPSTDTQYF. The CDR3 nucleotides are TGTGCCGCCCGATTGGGCCCTAGCACAGATACGCAGTATTTT. The rearrangement links TRBV15 to TRBJ2-3; unclear D gene. Germline V gene lookup returns CDR1 LNHNV and CDR2 YYDKDF (reference sequence). This CDR3 contains 14 residues. V lost 11 bases and J 0 bases, leaving 15 bases between the germline ends.

The chain is built from TRBV9 and TRBJ1-1; a possible D gene is TRBD1 (6 bases). Trimming removed 3 bases from V and 4 bases from J, with 16 bases in between. The CDR3 spans 15 residues. Looked up from germline, CDR1 is SGDLS and CDR2 is YYNGEE. The CDR3 region is CASSAGRGIGTEAFF. DNA of the CDR3: TGTGCCAGCAGCGCGGGGAGGGGGATAGGCACTGAAGCTTTCTTT.

This clone was observed a single time. The rearrangement joins TRBV5-1 to TRBJ1-2; 7 positions agree with TRBD1. Germline assignment: CDR1 SGHRS and CDR2 YFSETQ. J gave up 6 bases and V 3 bases, and 11 bases lay outside the gene matches. The CDR3 totals 15 residues. The CDR3 spells CASSSPGQISDGYTF. CDR3 coding DNA: TGCGCCAGCAGCTCACCGGGACAGATTTCTGATGGCTACACCTTC.

The chain is built from TRBV30 and TRBJ2-7; 13 bases align to TRBD2. This CDR3 region has 15 residues. Per the germline V gene, CDR1 is GTSNPN and CDR2 is SVGIG (reference sequence). V lost 4 bases, J lost 2 bases, and 5 bases stayed unmatched. The CDR3 reads CAWKLAGGPAYEQYF. The CDR3 DNA is TGTGCCTGGAAACTAGCGGGGGGGCCCGCCTACGAGCAGTACTTC.

This clone turned up a few times. Additional DNA sequences in this sample encode the identical CDR3. V gene TRBV30 combines with J gene TRBJ1-3; D ambiguous. V lost 3 bases and J lost 0, with 3 bases in between. This CDR3 spans 12 amino acids. CDR1 GTSNPN and CDR2 SVGIG come from the germline V gene (reference sequence). CDR3 nucleotide sequence: TGTGCCTGGAGCGCCTCTGGAAACACCATATATTTT. It yields the protein CAWSASGNTIYF.

The J gene is TRBJ2-7, the V gene TRBV29-1; either TRBD1 or TRBD2 may fit D (5 bases each). CDR1 is SQVTM and CDR2 is ANQGSEA in the germline V gene. This CDR3 is built from 12 residues. Trimming took 5 bases from V and 5 from J, leaving 13 bases between them. CDR3 amino acids: CSVNEGLNEQYF. CDR3 sequence (DNA): TGCAGCGTTAACGAGGGGCTGAACGAGCAGTACTTC.

The rearrangement joins TRBV27 to TRBJ2-3; D is perhaps TRBD2 (6 bases). The CDR3 spans 13 residues. V was cut by 2 bases and J by 4 bases, with 7 bases left in between. Germline CDR1 MNHEY, CDR2 SMNVEV (reference sequence). In nucleotides, the CDR3 is TGTGCCAGCAGTTTAGGGACTTCAGATACGCAGTATTTT. The encoded protein is CASSLGTSDTQYF.

The chain uses TRBV30 and TRBJ2-7; D not resolved. Germline CDR1 is GTSNPN and CDR2 is SVGIG (reference sequence). The V end lost 4 bases, the J end lost 5 bases, and 9 bases lay between the germline ends. The CDR3 length is 11 residues. CDR3 protein: CAWILGDEQYF. CDR3 nucleotide sequence: TGTGCCTGGATACTTGGGGACGAGCAGTACTTC.

The chain carries TRBV6-1 and TRBJ2-5, with D tentatively TRBD1 or TRBD2 (7 bases each). The CDR3 contains 18 residues. The germline V gene encodes CDR1 MNHNS and CDR2 SASEGT. V gave up 4 bases and J gave up 3 bases, with 24 bases separating them. In nucleotides, the CDR3 is TGTGCCAGCAGTGGCCAAAGGGGAACAGGGGAGGGTAAAGAGACCCAGTACTTC. Translation: CASSGQRGTGEGKETQYF.

The chain is built from TRBV7-6 and TRBJ2-1; TRBD2 matches at 12 bases. CDR1 and CDR2 (germline): SGHVS, FNYEAQ. The junction had 4 bases not matched to a gene; V was cut back by 5 bases and J by 8 bases. The CDR3 totals 14 residues. This CDR3 is CASSLTSGGYEQFF. The CDR3 DNA sequence: TGTGCCAGCAGCCTGACTAGCGGGGGCTATGAGCAGTTCTTC.

The CDR3 protein is CASRLQGAIYNSPLHF. DNA for the CDR3: TGTGCCAGCAGATTACAGGGGGCAATTTATAATTCACCCCTCCACTTT. The gene calls are TRBV5-4 and TRBJ1-6, with 9 bases lining up with TRBD1. The germline V gene encodes CDR1 SGHNT and CDR2 YYREEE (reference sequence). The CDR3 contains 16 residues. J gave up 4 bases and V 5 bases, and 7 bases lay outside the gene matches.

The genes are TRBV7-6 and TRBJ1-1, with D hard to call. The CDR3 is made up of 14 amino acids. The germline V gene has CDR1 SGHVS and CDR2 FNYEAQ. V was clipped by 1 base and J by 5 bases, with 11 bases between them. The CDR3 loop reads CASSLGEGTTEAFF. CDR3 coding DNA: TGTGCCAGCAGCTTAGGGGAGGGTACAACTGAAGCTTTCTTT.

CDR3 nucleotides: TGTGCCTGGAGTGTACTCCCAGAGGTGCAGTACTTC. Protein product: CAWSVLPEVQYF. The genes are TRBV30 and TRBJ2-7; no clear D gene. The V gene's germline CDR1 is GTSNPN and CDR2 SVGIG (reference sequence). V lost 0 bases to trimming and J lost 9 bases, with 12 bases between them. This CDR3 has 12 amino acids.

The rearrangement uses TRBV6-5 and TRBJ2-5; 8 bases are a match to TRBD1. The V and J ends lost 2 bases and 2 bases, in that order; junction bases with no gene match: 4. CDR1 MNHEY and CDR2 SVGAGI come from the germline V gene. There are 15 residues in the CDR3. The CDR3 spells CASSYAGGLQETQYF. DNA of the CDR3: TGTGCCAGCAGTTACGCAGGGGGCCTTCAAGAGACCCAGTACTTC.